This record looks at one T cell receptor beta chain sequence and its context. This entry belongs to a study of T cell responses to AZD1222 COVID-19 vaccine. Assay used: immunoSEQ multiplex PCR; TCRdb lists only in-frame clones, some missing. The table lists some 100,000 clones, more than 70% of them singletons. Deletions cut 2 bases from V and 1 base from J, with 11 bases between. Germline V lookup: CDR1 SGDLS, CDR2 YYNGEE. This CDR3 has 15 residues. The receptor's source is an adult who received the AZD1222 COVID-19 vaccine. V usage is TRBV9 and J usage is TRBJ2-3; a possible D gene is TRBD1 (6 bases). The sequencing used peripheral blood, collected 28 days after the second AZD1222 dose. The CDR3 loop reads CASSVGEGGTDTQYF. DNA of the CDR3: TGTGCCAGCAGCGTTGGCGAGGGGGGCACAGATACGCAGTATTTT.